A single sample is the source of the 5 T cell receptor beta chains below, sequenced in a study of PD-1 blockade in mismatch repair-deficient tumors. The repertoire was sequenced with immunoSEQ multiplex PCR; TCRdb's copy has only in-frame clones and lacks some. The table shows 20,000 to 25,000 clones, with roughly 86% occurring only once. The sample here was peripheral blood, taken 2 weeks after starting pembrolizumab. The origin of the receptors is an adult with mismatch repair-deficient cancer.

The chain combines TRBV12-5 with TRBJ1-4, with D perhaps TRBD1 (6 bases). Germline V gene sequence: CDR1 LGHNT, CDR2 FRNRAP. The CDR3 sequence is 12 residues long. This CDR3 is CAAGTSNEKLFF. CDR3 DNA sequence: TGTGCGGCCGGGACAAGTAATGAAAAACTGTTTTTT.

The rearrangement links TRBV9 to TRBJ2-1; D may match TRBD1 or TRBD2 (5 bases each). Per germline, CDR1 SGDLS and CDR2 YYNGEE. The CDR3 consists of 15 residues. V shed 0 bases and J shed 4 bases, with 11 bases lying between them. The CDR3 sequence: CASSVEGESYNEQFF. CDR3 sequence (DNA): TGTGCCAGCAGCGTAGAAGGGGAGTCTTACAATGAGCAGTTCTTC.

This clone has a single count. The chain couples TRBV6-5 to TRBJ2-1; 8 nucleotides agree with TRBD2. V trimming: 5 bases; J trimming: 6 bases; junction bases outside the gene matches: 9. Per germline, CDR1 MNHEY and CDR2 SVGAGI. CDR3 size: 15 residues. The CDR3 nucleotides are TGTGCCAGCAGTCAAACTAGCGGCCTCTCCAATGAGCAGTTCTTC. Amino acids: CASSQTSGLSNEQFF.

This chain joins TRBV19 and TRBJ2-2, with D perhaps TRBD2 (5 bases). CDR3 length: 14 residues. The ends were cut back, 3 bases at V and 7 bases at J, with 12 bases in the middle. Germline-derived CDR1 and CDR2 are LNHDA and SQIVND (reference sequence). CDR3 loop: CASSINGEIGELFF. In nucleotides, the CDR3 is TGTGCCAGTAGTATTAACGGGGAGATCGGGGAGCTGTTTTTT.

The V call is TRBV7-9, the J call TRBJ2-3, with D unresolved. The CDR3 loop spans 13 amino acids. Germline V CDR1 and CDR2: SEHNR, FQNEAQ (reference sequence). Trimming shortened V by 8 bases and J by 0 bases, and 9 bases separated the two germline ends. The DNA of the CDR3 is TGTGCCAGCTCCCTTTACAGCACAGATACGCAGTATTTT. Translated: CASSLYSTDTQYF.